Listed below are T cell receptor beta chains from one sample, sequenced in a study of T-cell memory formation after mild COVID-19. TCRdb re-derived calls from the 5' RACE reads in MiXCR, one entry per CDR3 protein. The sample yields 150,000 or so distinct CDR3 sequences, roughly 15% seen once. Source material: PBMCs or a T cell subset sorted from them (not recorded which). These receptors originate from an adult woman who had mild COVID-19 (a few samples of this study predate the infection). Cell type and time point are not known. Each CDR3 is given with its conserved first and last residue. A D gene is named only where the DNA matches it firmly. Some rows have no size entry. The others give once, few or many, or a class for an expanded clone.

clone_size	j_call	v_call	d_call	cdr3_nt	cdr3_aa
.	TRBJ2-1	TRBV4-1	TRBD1	TGCGCCAGCAGCCAAGCAAAGACAGGGGTAGATGAGCAGTTCTTC	CASSQAKTGVDEQFF
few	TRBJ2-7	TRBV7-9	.	TGTGCCAGCAGCTTAAAGGGAGACGACAGCCGGCGCTACGAGCAGTACTTC	CASSLKGDDSRRYEQYF
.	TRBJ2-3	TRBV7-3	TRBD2	TGTGCCAGCAGCTTACTAGCGGGGGGGTTGGATACGCAGTATTTT	CASSLLAGGLDTQYF
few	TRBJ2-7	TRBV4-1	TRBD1	TGCGCCAGCAGCTCGCCGGACAGGGGATCTGGCGAGCAGTACTTC	CASSSPDRGSGEQYF
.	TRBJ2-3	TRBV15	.	TGTGCCACCACTAGCGGACAGTTCACAGATACGCAGTATTTT	CATTSGQFTDTQYF
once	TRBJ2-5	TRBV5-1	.	TGCGCCAGCAGAAAGGACCAGGAGACCCAGTACTTC	CASRKDQETQYF
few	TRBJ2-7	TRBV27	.	TGTGCCAGCAGTTTGTTGGGAGAAGAGCAGTACTTC	CASSLLGEEQYF
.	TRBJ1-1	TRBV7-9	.	TGTGCCAGCAGCTCTAAGCAGGCTGAAGCTTTCTTT	CASSSKQAEAFF
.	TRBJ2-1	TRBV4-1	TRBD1	TGCGCCAGCAGCCCCTTGGGGGACAGACACAATGAGCAGTTCTTC	CASSPLGDRHNEQFF
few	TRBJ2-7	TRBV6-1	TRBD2	TGTGCCAGCAGGAATCTAACCGGGACTAGCGTCCACGAGCAGTACTTC	CASRNLTGTSVHEQYF
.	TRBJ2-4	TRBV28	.	TGTGCCAGCAGTTCCGGACTGTTACTAGCCAAAAACATTCAGTACTTC	CASSSGLLLAKNIQYF
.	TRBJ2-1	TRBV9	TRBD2	TGTGCCAGCAGCCGGACTAGCGGGGATTACAATGAGCAGTTCTTC	CASSRTSGDYNEQFF
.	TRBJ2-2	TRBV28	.	TGTGCCAGCAGTTCCCCATCCCCCGGGCCCCCCGGGGAGCTGTTTTTT	CASSSPSPGPPGELFF
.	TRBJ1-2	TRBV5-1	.	TGCGCCAGCAGCTTGGGGTCTCTTGGGAGACAGAACTATGGCTACACCTTC	CASSLGSLGRQNYGYTF
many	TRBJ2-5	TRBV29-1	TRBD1	TGCAGCGTGGACGGACAGGTTCGGGAGACCCAGTACTTC	CSVDGQVRETQYF
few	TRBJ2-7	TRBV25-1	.	TGTGCCAGCAGTGAGGACTTTTACGAGCAGTACTTC	CASSEDFYEQYF
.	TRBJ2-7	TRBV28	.	TGTGCCAGCAGTGTCGGGGGCCCTCTCATCTACGAGCAGTACTTC	CASSVGGPLIYEQYF
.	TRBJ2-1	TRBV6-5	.	TGTGCCAGCAGTTACTCGATCCCCAGCAGGGGAGGTTCATACAATGAGCAGTTCTTC	CASSYSIPSRGGSYNEQFF
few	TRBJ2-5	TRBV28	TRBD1	TGTGCCAGCAGTTCGTGGACAGGGGGCAGGCAAGAGACCCAGTACTTC	CASSSWTGGRQETQYF
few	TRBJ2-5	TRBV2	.	TGTGCCAGCAGACAGCAAGAGACCCAGTACTTC	CASRQQETQYF
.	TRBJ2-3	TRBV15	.	TGTGCCACCAGCAGACTTGACGTCGGGACAGATACGCAGTATTTT	CATSRLDVGTDTQYF
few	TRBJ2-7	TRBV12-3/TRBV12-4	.	TGTGCCAGCAGTCCCCCGGGACGCCTGAGCTCCTACGAGCAGTACTTC	CASSPPGRLSSYEQYF
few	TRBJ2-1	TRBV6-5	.	TGTGCCAGCAGTCTCCGGGACATATCCTACAATGAGCAGTTCTTC	CASSLRDISYNEQFF
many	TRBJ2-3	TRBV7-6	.	TGTGCCAGCAGTCCCGCGGGACCCACAGATACGCAGTATTTT	CASSPAGPTDTQYF
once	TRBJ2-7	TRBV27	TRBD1	TGTGCCAGCAGCTCCGGGACAGGGTGGGACGAGCAGTACTTC	CASSSGTGWDEQYF
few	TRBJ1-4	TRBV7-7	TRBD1	TGTGCCAGCAGCTCGGACAGGGCGAGTGAAAAACTGTTTTTT	CASSSDRASEKLFF
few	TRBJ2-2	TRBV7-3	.	TGTGCCAGCAGCTTAAGGGCAGGGGTCAACACCGGGGAGCTGTTTTTT	CASSLRAGVNTGELFF
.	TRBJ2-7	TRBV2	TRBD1	TGTGCCAGCCGGGACAGGGTCTACGAGCAGTACTTC	CASRDRVYEQYF
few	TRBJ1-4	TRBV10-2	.	TGCGCCAGCAGGCCGCCGGCGGAGGAAAAACTGTTTTTT	CASRPPAEEKLFF
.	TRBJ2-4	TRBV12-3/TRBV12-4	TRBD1	TGTGCCAGCAGTTTAGTTAGGACAGGGAAAAACATTCAGTACTTC	CASSLVRTGKNIQYF